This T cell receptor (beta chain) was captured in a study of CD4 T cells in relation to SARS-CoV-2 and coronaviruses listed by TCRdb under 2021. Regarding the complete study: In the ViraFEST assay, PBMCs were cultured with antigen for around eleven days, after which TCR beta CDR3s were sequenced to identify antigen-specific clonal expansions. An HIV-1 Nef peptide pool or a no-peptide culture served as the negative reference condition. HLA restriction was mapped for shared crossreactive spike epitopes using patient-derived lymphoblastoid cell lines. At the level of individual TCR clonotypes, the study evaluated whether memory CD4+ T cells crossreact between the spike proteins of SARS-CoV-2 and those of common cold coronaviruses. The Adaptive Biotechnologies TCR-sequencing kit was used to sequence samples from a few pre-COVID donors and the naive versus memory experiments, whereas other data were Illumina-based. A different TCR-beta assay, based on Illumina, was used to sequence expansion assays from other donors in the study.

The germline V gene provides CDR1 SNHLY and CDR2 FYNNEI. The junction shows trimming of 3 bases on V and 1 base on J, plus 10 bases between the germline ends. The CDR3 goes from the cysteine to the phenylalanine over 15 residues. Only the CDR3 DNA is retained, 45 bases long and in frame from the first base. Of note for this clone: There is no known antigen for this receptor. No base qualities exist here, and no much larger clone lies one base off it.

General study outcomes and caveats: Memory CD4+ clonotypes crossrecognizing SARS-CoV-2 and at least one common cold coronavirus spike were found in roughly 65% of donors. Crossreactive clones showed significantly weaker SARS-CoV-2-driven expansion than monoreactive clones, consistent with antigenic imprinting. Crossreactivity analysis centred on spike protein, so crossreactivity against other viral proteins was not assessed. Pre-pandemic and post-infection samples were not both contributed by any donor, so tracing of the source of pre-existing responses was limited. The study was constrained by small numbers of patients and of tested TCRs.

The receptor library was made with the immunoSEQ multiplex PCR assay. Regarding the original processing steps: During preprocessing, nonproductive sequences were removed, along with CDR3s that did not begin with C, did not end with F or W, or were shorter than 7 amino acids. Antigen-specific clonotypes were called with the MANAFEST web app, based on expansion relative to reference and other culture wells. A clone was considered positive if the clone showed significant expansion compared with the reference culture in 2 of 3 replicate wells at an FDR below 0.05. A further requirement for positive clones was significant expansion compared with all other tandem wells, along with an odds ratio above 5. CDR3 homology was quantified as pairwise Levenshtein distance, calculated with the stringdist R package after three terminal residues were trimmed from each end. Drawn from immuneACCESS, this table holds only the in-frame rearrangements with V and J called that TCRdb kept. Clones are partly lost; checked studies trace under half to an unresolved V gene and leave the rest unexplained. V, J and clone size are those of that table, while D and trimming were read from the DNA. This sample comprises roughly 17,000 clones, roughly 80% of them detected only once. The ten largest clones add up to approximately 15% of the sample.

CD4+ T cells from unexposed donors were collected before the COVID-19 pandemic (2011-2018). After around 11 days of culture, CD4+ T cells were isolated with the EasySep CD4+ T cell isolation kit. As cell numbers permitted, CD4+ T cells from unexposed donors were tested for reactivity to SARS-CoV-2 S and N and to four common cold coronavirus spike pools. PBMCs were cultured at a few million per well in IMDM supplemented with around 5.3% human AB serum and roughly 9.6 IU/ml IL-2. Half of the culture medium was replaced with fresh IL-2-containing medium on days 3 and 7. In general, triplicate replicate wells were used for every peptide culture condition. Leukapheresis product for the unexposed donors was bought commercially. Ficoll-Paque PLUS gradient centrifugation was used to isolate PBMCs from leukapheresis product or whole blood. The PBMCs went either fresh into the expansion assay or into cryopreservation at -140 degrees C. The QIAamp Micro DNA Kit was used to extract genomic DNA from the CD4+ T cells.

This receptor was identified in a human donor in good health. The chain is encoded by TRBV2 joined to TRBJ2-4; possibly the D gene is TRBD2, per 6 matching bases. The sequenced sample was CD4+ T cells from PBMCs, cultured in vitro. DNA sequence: TGTGCCAGCAGTGAGTGGGGGGACGCCAAAAACATTCAGTACTTC. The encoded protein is CASSEWGDAKNIQYF.